This section outlines one T cell receptor (beta chain) sequence together with its context. What it binds is not known. General study results and limits: In terms of TCR gene usage, tumor memory CD4+ T cells clustered together with blood and lymph node memory CD4+ cells, as well as with lymph node naive CD4+ cells.

Semi-nested PCR with Nested Universal Primer A followed constant-region reverse priming of full-length variable regions. In TCRdb, the 5' RACE reads were re-called with MiXCR into one record per CDR3 protein. Of 11,000 or so distinct CDR3 sequences listed, approximately 26% are singletons. Cells sorted as Tregs were CD4+, CD25+ and CD127-/low. CDR3 length: 15 amino acids. V was clipped by 0 bases and J by 4 bases; unmatched bases: 4. Germline V gene sequence: CDR1 SGHDT, CDR2 YYEEEE. V usage is TRBV5-6 and J usage is TRBJ2-1, with 7 bases lining up with TRBD2. This clonotype was obtained from a female donor with breast cancer. The sequenced sample was Tregs sorted from a lymph node. This CDR3 reads CASSLVRERYNEQFF. CDR3 sequence (DNA): TGTGCCAGCAGCTTGGTGCGGGAGAGATACAATGAGCAGTTCTTC.